One sample yielded the 3 T cell receptor beta chains listed below, sequenced in a study of technical replicates of blood from several donors. Assay used: immunoSEQ multiplex PCR; TCRdb lists only in-frame clones, some missing. The data show around 79,000 clones, roughly 90% seen once. Sample: T cells isolated from PBMCs. The source is a human donor in good health.

J is TRBJ2-3 and V is TRBV27; TRBD2 matches 7 bases. Germline values: CDR1 MNHEY, CDR2 SMNVEV (reference sequence). J was trimmed by 4 bases and V by 3 bases; bases with no gene match: 7. The CDR3 totals 15 residues. Here the CDR3 reads CASSFVRESPDTQYF. In DNA form, the CDR3 reads TGTGCCAGCAGTTTCGTGCGGGAGTCTCCAGATACGCAGTATTTT.

The V gene is TRBV7-8, the J gene TRBJ1-2, with TRBD1 matching 8 bases. J was trimmed by 9 bases and V by 5 bases; bases with no gene match: 5. Germline V gene data show CDR1 as SGHVS and CDR2 as FQNEAQ. The CDR3 consists of 12 residues. The CDR3 sequence is CASSPGQGSYTF. As DNA, the CDR3 is TGTGCCAGCAGCCCCGGACAGGGAAGCTACACCTTC.

The chain recombines TRBV5-6 with TRBJ2-3, with 11 bases that match TRBD2. The CDR3 runs 18 residues. The V segment lost 4 bases and the J segment 3 bases; nucleotides outside the gene matches: 13. Germline CDR1 reads SGHDT; CDR2 reads YYEEEE. CDR3 DNA: TGTGCCAGCAGCCACACTAGCGGGAGTGTATTGAGTACAGATACGCAGTATTTT. Protein: CASSHTSGSVLSTDTQYF. The full variable domain, rest sourced from reference TRBV5-6 and TRBJ2-3, is DAGVTQSPTHLIKTRGQQVTLRCSPKSGHDTVSWYQQALGQGPQFIFQYYEEEERQRGNFPDRFSGHQFPNYSSELNVNALLLGDSALYLCASSHTSGSVLSTDTQYFGPGTRLTVL.